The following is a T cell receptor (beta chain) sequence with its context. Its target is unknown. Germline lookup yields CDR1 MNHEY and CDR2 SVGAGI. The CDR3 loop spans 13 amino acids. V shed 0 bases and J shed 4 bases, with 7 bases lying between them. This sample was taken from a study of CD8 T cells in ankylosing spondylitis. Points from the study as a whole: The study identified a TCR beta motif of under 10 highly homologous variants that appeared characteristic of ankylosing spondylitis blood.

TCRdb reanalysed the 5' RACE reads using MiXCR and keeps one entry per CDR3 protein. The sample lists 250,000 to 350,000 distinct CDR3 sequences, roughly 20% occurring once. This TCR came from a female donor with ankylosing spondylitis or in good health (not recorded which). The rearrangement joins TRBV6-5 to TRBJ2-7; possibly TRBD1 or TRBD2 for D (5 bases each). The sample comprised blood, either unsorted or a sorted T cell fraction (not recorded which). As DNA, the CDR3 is TGTGCCAGCAGTTACTCGGGGGAATACGAGCAGTACTTC. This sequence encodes CASSYSGEYEQYF.